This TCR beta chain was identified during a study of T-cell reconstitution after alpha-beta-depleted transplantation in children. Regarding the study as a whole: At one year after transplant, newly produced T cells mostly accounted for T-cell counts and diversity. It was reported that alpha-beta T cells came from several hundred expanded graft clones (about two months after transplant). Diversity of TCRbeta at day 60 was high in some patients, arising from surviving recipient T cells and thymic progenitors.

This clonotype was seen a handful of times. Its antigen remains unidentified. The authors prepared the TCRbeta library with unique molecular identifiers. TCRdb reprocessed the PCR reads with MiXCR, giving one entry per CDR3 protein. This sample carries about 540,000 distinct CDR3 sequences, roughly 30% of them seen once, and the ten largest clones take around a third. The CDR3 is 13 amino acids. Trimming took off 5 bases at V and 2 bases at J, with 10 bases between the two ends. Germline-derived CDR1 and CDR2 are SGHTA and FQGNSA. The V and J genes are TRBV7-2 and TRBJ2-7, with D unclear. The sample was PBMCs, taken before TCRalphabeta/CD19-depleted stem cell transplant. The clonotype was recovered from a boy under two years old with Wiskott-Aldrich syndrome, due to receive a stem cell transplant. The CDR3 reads CASSPPETYEQYF. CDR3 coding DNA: TGTGCCAGCAGCCCACCTGAAACCTACGAGCAGTACTTC.